The next 21 T cell receptor beta chains were all read from a single sample in a study of technical replicates of blood from a handful of donors. Clones were sequenced by immunoSEQ multiplex PCR, and TCRdb holds only the in-frame ones, with some missing. The data hold fewer than 80,000 clones, with approximately 89% observed a single time. Sequenced input: PBMCs. These receptors were taken from a human donor in good health. Some clones in this sample may be carry-over from other donors' samples.

As regards this clone: One end of the junction is discordant with germline, which a read error may explain. The chain carries TRBV29-1 and TRBJ2-5, with D perhaps TRBD1 or TRBD2 (6 bases each). Germline-derived CDR1 and CDR2 are SQVTM and ANQGSEA. The CDR3 length is 14 residues. CDR3 in DNA: TGCAGCGTCGAAGGGGGGCGTTGGTCACGGACCCAGTACTTC. This codes for CSVEGGRWSRTQYF.

This chain uses TRBV6-5 with TRBJ2-1, with a possible D match to TRBD1 (6 bases). The V gene lost 11 bases and the J gene lost 4 bases, with 18 bases spanning the gap. Germline V gene data show CDR1 as MNHEY and CDR2 as SVGAGI. The CDR3 has 14 residues. CDR3 DNA sequence: TGTGCCTCGGGCCCAACAGGGCCTTACAATGAGCAGTTCTTC. Protein sequence: CASGPTGPYNEQFF.

The chain is built from TRBV4-1 and TRBJ2-1; TRBD2 matches at 15 bases. V gave up 4 bases and J gave up 4 bases; unmatched junction bases: 8. The CDR3 spans 18 residues. Germline-derived CDR1 and CDR2 are MGHRA and YSYEKL. The CDR3 loop reads CASSLSGLAGGQYNEQFF. In nucleotides, the CDR3 is TGCGCCAGCAGCCTAAGCGGACTAGCGGGGGGGCAATACAATGAGCAGTTCTTC.

DNA of the CDR3: TGTGCCAGCAGCTCTCAGGGGGTTTTCTCTGGAAACACCATATATTTT. It is translated as CASSSQGVFSGNTIYF. The chain is built from TRBV7-2 and TRBJ1-3; TRBD1 matches at 7 bases. Germline CDR1 and CDR2: SGHTA and FQGNSA. The CDR3 length is 16 residues. V was pared by 4 bases and J by 0 bases, with 6 bases of the junction left unmatched.

This clone showed up just once. The J gene is TRBJ1-2, the V gene TRBV4-3; 7 bases agree with TRBD1. CDR3 length: 13 residues. V lost 4 bases and J lost 2; bases outside the gene matches: 1. Germline-derived CDR1 and CDR2 are LGHNA and YSLEER. CDR3 residues: CASSPGQNYGYTF. The DNA for the CDR3 is TGCGCCAGCAGCCCGGGACAGAACTATGGCTACACCTTC.

This chain links TRBV19 with TRBJ2-7; 13 bases are shared with TRBD2. Germline loops: CDR1 LNHDA, CDR2 SQIVND (reference sequence). Losses at the gene ends were 1 base for V and 3 bases for J; bases not matched to a gene: 3. The CDR3 is 16 amino acids. The CDR3 is CASSIGLAGGLYEQYF. CDR3 coding DNA: TGTGCCAGTAGTATAGGACTAGCGGGAGGACTCTACGAGCAGTACTTC. Drawing the rest from reference TRBV19 and TRBJ2-7, the complete variable domain is DGGITQSPKYLFRKEGQNVTLSCEQNLNHDAMYWYRQDPGQGLRLIYYSQIVNDFQKGDIAEGYSVSREKKESFPLTVTSAQKNPTAFYLCASSIGLAGGLYEQYFGPGTRLTVT.

The chain carries TRBV5-1 and TRBJ2-3; D is ambiguous. The CDR3 runs 14 residues. V was trimmed by 1 base and J by 4 bases, leaving 10 bases between them. Germline loops: CDR1 SGHRS, CDR2 YFSETQ. DNA for the CDR3: TGCGCCAGCAGCTTGATGTTGCTAGCAGATACGCAGTATTTT. Translation: CASSLMLLADTQYF.

V gene TRBV7-2 combines with J gene TRBJ1-3, with 7 bases lining up with TRBD1. Looked up from germline, CDR1 is SGHTA and CDR2 is FQGNSA. The CDR3 is 13 amino acids. V gave up 1 base and J gave up 10 bases; unmatched junction bases: 4. As DNA, the CDR3 is TGTGCCAGCAGCTTAGATAGGGGGCGAACCATATATTTT. Residues: CASSLDRGRTIYF.

J is TRBJ1-2 and V is TRBV15; a possible D gene is TRBD1 (6 bases). V dropped 0 bases and J dropped 8 bases, with 10 bases sitting between them. The CDR3 is 13 residues long. Germline CDR1 reads LNHNV; CDR2 reads YYDKDF (reference sequence). The CDR3 is CATSRDGGAGYTF. The CDR3 DNA reads TGTGCCACCAGCAGAGATGGGGGGGCGGGCTACACCTTC.

The J gene is TRBJ1-1, the V gene TRBV6-1, with a possible D match to TRBD1 (5 bases). CDR1 MNHNS and CDR2 SASEGT come from the germline V gene. Trimming removed 9 bases from V and 7 bases from J, with 9 bases in between. The CDR3 covers 10 residues. CDR3 DNA sequence: TGTGCCAGTGTCAGGGATGAAGCTTTCTTT. Encoded protein: CASVRDEAFF.

J is TRBJ1-6 and V is TRBV27; TRBD1 aligns across 11 bases. CDR1 and CDR2 (germline): MNHEY, SMNVEV (reference sequence). The CDR3 is 16 residues long. With V trimmed by 2 bases and J by 9 bases, 6 bases remained unmatched. CDR3 coding DNA: TGTGCCAGCAGTTTAATTAGGGGACAGGGGGGTTCACCCCTCCACTTT. It encodes CASSLIRGQGGSPLHF.

The gene calls are TRBV27 and TRBJ2-3; weak D call: TRBD2 (5 bases). The germline V and J ends were trimmed by 5 bases and 0 bases, with 15 bases remaining between them. The CDR3 extends over 16 amino acids. Germline CDR1 and CDR2: MNHEY and SMNVEV (reference sequence). CDR3 sequence reads: CASSPQWGESTDTQYF. The CDR3 region has the DNA TGTGCCAGCAGTCCCCAATGGGGAGAGAGCACAGATACGCAGTATTTT.

The chain is built from TRBV6-1 and TRBJ2-1, with TRBD1 as a possible D gene (6 bases). V was clipped by 4 bases and J by 8 bases, with 9 bases between them. The CDR3 extends over 12 amino acids. Germline CDR1 MNHNS, CDR2 SASEGT. Here the CDR3 reads CASSAPGDEQFF. For the CDR3, the DNA is TGTGCCAGCAGTGCCCCAGGGGATGAGCAGTTCTTC.

The rearrangement links TRBV29-1 to TRBJ2-7; 7 bases fit TRBD1. V gave up 4 bases and J gave up 2 bases; unmatched junction bases: 5. Germline CDR1 reads SQVTM; CDR2 reads ANQGSEA. The CDR3 length is 13 residues. The CDR3 loop is CSVGQGTAYEQYF. CDR3 nucleotide sequence: TGCAGCGTTGGACAAGGGACAGCCTACGAGCAGTACTTC.

V gene TRBV19 combines with J gene TRBJ2-7; D unclear. The CDR3 loop spans 12 amino acids. From germline, CDR1 is LNHDA and CDR2 SQIVND (reference sequence). V was clipped by 7 bases and J by 12 bases, with 19 bases between them. Here the CDR3 reads CASTWQRIAPYF. Written as DNA, the CDR3 is TGTGCCAGTACCTGGCAGCGAATTGCTCCGTACTTC.

This clone was seen more than once but under ten times. The chain has TRBV5-5 and TRBJ2-7, with 8 bases matching TRBD1. Germline lookup yields CDR1 SGHKS and CDR2 YYEKEE (reference sequence). The V segment lost 4 bases and the J segment 9 bases; nucleotides outside the gene matches: 9. This CDR3 has 13 amino acids. CDR3 sequence: CASSIGTGIRQYF. CDR3 nucleotide sequence: TGTGCCAGCAGCATCGGGACAGGAATACGGCAGTACTTC. Full variable domain (outside the CDR3, taken from reference TRBV5-5 and TRBJ2-7): DAGVTQSPTHLIKTRGQQVTLRCSPISGHKSVSWYQQVLGQGPQFIFQYYEKEERGRGNFPDRFSARQFPNYSSELNVNALLLGDSALYLCASSIGTGIRQYFGPGTRLTVT.

The rearrangement uses TRBV7-2 and TRBJ1-2; D is unclear. The CDR3 sequence is 11 residues long. Germline CDR1 is SGHTA and CDR2 is FQGNSA. The ends were cut back, 8 bases at V and 5 bases at J, with 9 bases in the middle. This CDR3 reads CASGSGYGYTF. The CDR3 bases are TGTGCCAGCGGATCGGGTTATGGCTACACCTTC.

The chain is built from TRBV7-9 and TRBJ2-5; D unresolved. Per the germline V gene, CDR1 is SEHNR and CDR2 is FQNEAQ (reference sequence). V was shortened by 3 bases and J by 0 bases, with 11 bases between the two germline ends. CDR3 length: 15 amino acids. CDR3 coding DNA: TGTGCCAGCAGCTTGGGCTCGGCCAACCAAGAGACCCAGTACTTC. Translating gives CASSLGSANQETQYF.

This sequence joins TRBV20-1 and TRBJ2-2; D gene uncertain. V lost 0 bases to trimming and J lost 7 bases, with 3 bases between them. Germline loops: CDR1 DFQATT, CDR2 SNEGSKA (reference sequence). The CDR3 runs 11 residues. The CDR3 sequence: CSARDSGELFF. The CDR3 nucleotides read TGCAGTGCTAGAGATAGCGGGGAGCTGTTTTTT.

The rearrangement joins TRBV29-1 to TRBJ1-2; D uncertain. There are 12 residues in the CDR3. Trimming took off 6 bases at V and 0 bases at J, with 8 bases between the two ends. Germline lookup yields CDR1 SQVTM and CDR2 ANQGSEA. CDR3 protein: CSVLLSNYGYTF. The DNA of the CDR3 is TGCAGCGTCCTCCTTTCTAACTATGGCTACACCTTC.

The chain couples TRBV5-1 to TRBJ1-2; D possibly corresponds to TRBD1 (6 bases). The CDR3 sequence is 13 residues long. Trimming took 2 bases from V and 6 from J, leaving 11 bases between them. Germline-derived CDR1 and CDR2 are SGHRS and YFSETQ. This CDR3 is CASSLQGEDGYTF. The CDR3 region has the DNA TGCGCCAGCAGCTTACAGGGCGAAGATGGCTACACCTTC.